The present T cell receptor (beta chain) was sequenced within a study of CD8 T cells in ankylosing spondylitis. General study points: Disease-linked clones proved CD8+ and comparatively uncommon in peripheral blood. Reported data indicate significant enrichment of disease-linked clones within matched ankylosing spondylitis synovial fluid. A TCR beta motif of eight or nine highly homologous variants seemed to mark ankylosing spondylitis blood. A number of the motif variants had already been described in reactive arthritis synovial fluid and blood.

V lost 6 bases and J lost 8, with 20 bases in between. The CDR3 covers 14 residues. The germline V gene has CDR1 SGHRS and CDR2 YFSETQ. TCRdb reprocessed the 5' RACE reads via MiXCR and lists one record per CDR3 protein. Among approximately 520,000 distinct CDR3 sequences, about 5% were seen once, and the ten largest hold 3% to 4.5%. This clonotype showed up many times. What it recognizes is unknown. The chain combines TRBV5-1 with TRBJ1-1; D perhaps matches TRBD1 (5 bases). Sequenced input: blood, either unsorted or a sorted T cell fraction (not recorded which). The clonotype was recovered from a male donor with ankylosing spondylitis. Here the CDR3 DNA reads TGCGCCAGCACCTTAACCCCGGGACGACCAGAAGCTTTCTTT. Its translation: CASTLTPGRPEAFF.